The 4 T cell receptor beta chains in this list originate from one sample, sequenced in a study of cytomegalovirus exposure and HLA in healthy donors. The PCR had 60 Vbeta and 13 Jbeta primers. The protocol was immunoSEQ multiplex PCR, while the TCRdb copy is restricted to in-frame clones and leaves out a portion. The table shows under 200,000 clones, with roughly two thirds occurring only once. Input material: PBMCs. The receptors originated from a woman between 40 and 55 years old in good health and CMV-seropositive.

The chain has TRBV7-9 and TRBJ1-4; possibly TRBD1 for D (5 bases). Germline V lookup: CDR1 SEHNR, CDR2 FQNEAQ (reference sequence). V lost 2 bases and J lost 7, with 11 bases in between. The CDR3 spans 14 residues. CDR3 amino acids: CASSLQGAGEKLFF. CDR3 DNA: TGTGCCAGCAGCTTACAAGGGGCAGGTGAAAAACTGTTTTTT.

This chain connects TRBV5-8 to TRBJ2-3; TRBD2 aligns across 11 bases. This CDR3 contains 17 residues. CDR1 and CDR2 from the germline V gene are SGHTS and YDEGEE. The V gene end was trimmed by 4 bases and the J gene end by 2 bases; junction bases not matched to a gene: 9. The CDR3 sequence: CASSRTGTSGNTDTQYF. The CDR3 coding sequence is TGTGCCAGCAGCCGAACCGGGACTAGCGGAAACACAGATACGCAGTATTTT.

The rearrangement uses TRBV4-3 and TRBJ2-5, with D possibly being TRBD1 (6 bases). The CDR3 spans 13 residues. Germline V gives CDR1 LGHNA, CDR2 YSLEER. V was pared by 0 bases and J by 9 bases, with 11 bases between. The CDR3 loop is CASSQDQGMAQYF. CDR3 DNA sequence: TGCGCCAGCAGCCAAGACCAGGGGATGGCCCAGTACTTC.

The V call is TRBV7-8, the J call TRBJ2-7; TRBD1 agrees at 8 bases. Per the germline V gene, CDR1 is SGHVS and CDR2 is FQNEAQ. The J segment lost 5 bases and the V segment lost 0 bases, leaving 9 bases of the junction unmatched. CDR3 length equals 16 residues. CDR3: CASSLALGQAYHEQYF. The CDR3 DNA is TGTGCCAGCAGCTTAGCGCTGGGACAGGCATACCACGAGCAGTACTTC.